The 16 T cell receptor beta chains presented below share a single source sample, sequenced in a study of cytomegalovirus exposure and HLA in healthy donors. PCR involved 60 Vbeta and 13 Jbeta primers. Profiled with immunoSEQ multiplex PCR; TCRdb holds only in-frame clones, not every one. Of approximately 190,000 clones listed, 65% to 85% are singletons. The material sequenced was PBMCs. These receptor sequences come from a woman in her twenties or thirties in good health and CMV-seropositive.

The chain uses TRBV11-2 and TRBJ2-6; D gene uncertain. Germline loops: CDR1 SGHAT, CDR2 FQNNGV. The CDR3 runs to 16 residues. Trimming removed 6 bases from V and 2 bases from J, with 14 bases in between. CDR3 region: CASSHLSQAGANVLTF. DNA for the CDR3: TGTGCCAGCAGTCACCTATCCCAGGCTGGGGCCAACGTCCTGACTTTC.

The CDR3 here is CASSVTGTGMYEQYF. In nucleotides, the CDR3 is TGTGCCAGCAGTGTAACCGGGACAGGGATGTACGAGCAGTACTTC. This chain uses TRBV25-1 with TRBJ2-7; 9 bases line up with TRBD1. The germline V gene encodes CDR1 MGHDK and CDR2 SYGVNS. Trimming at V came to 4 bases and at J to 4 bases, leaving 8 bases not matched to a gene. CDR3 size: 15 residues.

The chain joins TRBV6-4 to TRBJ2-7; 8 bases are a match to TRBD2. Germline values: CDR1 MRHNA, CDR2 SNTAGT. The CDR3 length is 15 residues. J lost 6 bases, V lost 7 bases, and 14 bases had no gene match. This CDR3 reads CASTRGAGEFREQYF. As DNA, the CDR3 is TGTGCCAGCACCAGGGGAGCGGGAGAGTTTCGCGAGCAGTACTTC.

The chain recombines TRBV5-1 with TRBJ1-2, with TRBD1 identical over 7 bases. Germline V gives CDR1 SGHRS, CDR2 YFSETQ. The ends lost 4 bases at V and 6 bases at J; junction bases unmatched: 12. There are 15 residues in the CDR3. CDR3 sequence reads: CASSESPGQMDGYTF. The CDR3 DNA is TGCGCCAGCAGCGAAAGTCCGGGACAGATGGATGGCTACACCTTC.

This sequence joins TRBV7-8 and TRBJ2-7; 9 positions match TRBD1. The germline V gene encodes CDR1 SGHVS and CDR2 FQNEAQ. The J segment lost 3 bases and the V segment lost 5 bases, leaving 8 bases of the junction unmatched. The CDR3 has 15 residues. The CDR3 loop reads CASSPGTGYDYEQYF. In DNA form, the CDR3 reads TGTGCCAGCAGCCCCGGGACAGGGTATGACTACGAGCAGTACTTC.

The chain is built from TRBV7-9 and TRBJ2-5; D not certain. This CDR3 spans 14 amino acids. V gave up 5 bases and J gave up 2 bases, with 12 bases separating them. The V gene's germline CDR1 is SEHNR and CDR2 FQNEAQ (reference sequence). The CDR3 here is CASSPPWHQETQYF. In DNA form, the CDR3 reads TGTGCCAGCAGCCCCCCTTGGCATCAAGAGACCCAGTACTTC.

The chain employs TRBV14 and TRBJ2-2, with 7 nucleotides matching TRBD1. The CDR3 extends over 17 amino acids. Germline V CDR1 and CDR2: SGHDN, FVKESK. V trimming: 4 bases; J trimming: 4 bases; junction bases outside the gene matches: 12. In DNA, the CDR3 is TGTGCCAGCAGCCGACAGACAGGGTCGGAGACCACCGGGGAGCTGTTTTTT. Amino acid sequence: CASSRQTGSETTGELFF.

The chain combines TRBV6-5 with TRBJ1-1; D is ambiguous. Trimming stripped 0 bases from V and 7 bases from J, with 9 bases between. From germline, CDR1 is MNHEY and CDR2 SVGAGI. The CDR3 consists of 13 residues. The CDR3 DNA reads TGTGCCAGCAGTTACTCGATGAGTGGTGAAGCTTTCTTT. It codes for CASSYSMSGEAFF.

V and J are TRBV15 and TRBJ1-4; D uncertain. Germline-derived CDR1 and CDR2 are LNHNV and YYDKDF (reference sequence). The CDR3 has 15 amino acids. V was clipped by 0 bases and J by 4 bases, with 9 bases between them. The CDR3 sequence is CATSRDGSNNEKLFF. In nucleotides, the CDR3 is TGTGCCACCAGCAGAGATGGCAGTAATAATGAAAAACTGTTTTTT.

This chain links TRBV29-1 with TRBJ1-1; 7 bases map to TRBD1. The CDR3 covers 14 residues. The V and J ends lost 3 bases and 1 base, in that order; junction bases with no gene match: 5. Per germline, CDR1 SQVTM and CDR2 ANQGSEA. The CDR3 reads CSVEGQTANTEAFF. In nucleotides, the CDR3 is TGCAGCGTTGAGGGACAGACCGCGAACACTGAAGCTTTCTTT.

This chain uses TRBV28 with TRBJ2-4; 8 positions agree with TRBD2. Trimming at V came to 3 bases and at J to 6 bases, leaving 4 bases not matched to a gene. Per germline, CDR1 MDHEN and CDR2 SYDVKM. The CDR3 is made up of 14 amino acids. The CDR3 sequence: CASSFHREGNIQYF. Here the CDR3 DNA reads TGTGCCAGCAGTTTTCATCGGGAGGGAAACATTCAGTACTTC.

The chain has TRBV6-4 and TRBJ2-2, with TRBD2 matching 8 bases. J gave up 4 bases and V 6 bases, and 1 base lay outside the gene matches. From germline, CDR1 is MRHNA and CDR2 SNTAGT. This CDR3 is built from 13 residues. The CDR3 DNA sequence: TGTGCCAGCAGCGGGGGGGCCACCGGGGAGCTGTTTTTT. Its translation: CASSGGATGELFF.

In this sample, this clone turned up a few times. This chain links TRBV4-1 with TRBJ2-7; 9 bases map to TRBD1. The CDR3 consists of 15 residues. Germline V gene sequence: CDR1 MGHRA, CDR2 YSYEKL. The ends lost 1 base at V and 3 bases at J; junction bases unmatched: 4. The CDR3 is CASSQGGTGFYEQYF. The CDR3 coding sequence is TGCGCCAGCAGCCAAGGCGGGACAGGGTTCTACGAGCAGTACTTC.

V and J are TRBV5-6 and TRBJ2-2, with D perhaps matching TRBD1 (5 bases). The V end lost 4 bases, the J end lost 3 bases, and 13 bases lay between the germline ends. Germline-derived CDR1 and CDR2 are SGHDT and YYEEEE. The length of the CDR3 is 15 residues. CDR3 bases: TGTGCCAGCAGCCTTATTGTCAGGGACACCGGGGAGCTGTTTTTT. Translating gives CASSLIVRDTGELFF.

CDR3 region: CASSAGPLGSPLHF. CDR3 nucleotides: TGTGCCAGCAGCGCAGGGCCTCTTGGGTCACCCCTCCACTTT. This rearrangement joins TRBV7-2 to TRBJ1-6; tentatively, D is TRBD1 (5 bases). The germline gives CDR1 SGHTA, CDR2 FQGNSA. CDR3 length: 14 amino acids. V was shortened by 5 bases and J by 10 bases, with 15 bases between the two germline ends.

The V call is TRBV4-2, the J call TRBJ1-5; D not resolved. Germline V CDR1 and CDR2: LGHNA, YNFKEQ. The CDR3 covers 14 residues. Between the trimmed V and J ends, which lost 4 bases and 5 bases, there was a span of 12 bases. The CDR3 loop reads CASSLDGEDQPQHF. CDR3 DNA sequence: TGTGCCAGCAGCCTAGACGGGGAGGATCAGCCCCAGCATTTT.